This T cell receptor beta chain was found in a study of response to subunit inactivated influenza vaccine. Overall study results and limits: Researchers suggested that each seasonal influenza vaccination recruits few new T cells.

CDR1 and CDR2 from the germline V gene are SGHRS and YFSETQ. Trimming cost V 1 base and J 5 bases, with 13 bases left between them. The CDR3 spans 14 residues. TCRdb processed the RT-PCR reads anew with MiXCR; each CDR3 protein has one entry. This table holds under 550,000 distinct CDR3 sequences, approximately 7.7% found once. A word on this clonotype: Its antigen is undetermined.

This clonotype was obtained from a man between 50 and 75 years old who received an inactivated influenza vaccine. The chain couples TRBV5-1 to TRBJ2-7; D gene ambiguous. The sequences come from PBMCs from blood, collected roughly 24 months after vaccination. The CDR3 nucleotides read TGCGCCAGCAGCTTGAGTCGTAGGAATGACGAGCAGTACTTC. Amino acid sequence: CASSLSRRNDEQYF.